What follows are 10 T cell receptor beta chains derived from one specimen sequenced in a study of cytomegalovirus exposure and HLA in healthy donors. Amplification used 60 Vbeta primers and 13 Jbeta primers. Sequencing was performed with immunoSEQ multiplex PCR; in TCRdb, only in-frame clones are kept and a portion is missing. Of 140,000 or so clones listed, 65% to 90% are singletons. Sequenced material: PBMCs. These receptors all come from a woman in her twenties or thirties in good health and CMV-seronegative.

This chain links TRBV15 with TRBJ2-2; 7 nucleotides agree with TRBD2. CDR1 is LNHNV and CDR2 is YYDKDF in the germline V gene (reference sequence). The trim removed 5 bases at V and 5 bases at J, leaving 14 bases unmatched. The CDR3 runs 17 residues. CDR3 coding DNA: TGTGCCACCAGCGGTCTCCGAGGCGGGAGAGGTACCGGGGAGCTGTTTTTT. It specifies CATSGLRGGRGTGELFF.

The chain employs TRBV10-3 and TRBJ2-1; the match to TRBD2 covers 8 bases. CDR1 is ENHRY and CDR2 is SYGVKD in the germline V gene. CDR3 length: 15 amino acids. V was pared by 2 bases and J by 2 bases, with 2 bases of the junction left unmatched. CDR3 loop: CAISETSGPYNEQFF. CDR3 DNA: TGTGCCATCAGTGAGACTAGCGGTCCCTACAATGAGCAGTTCTTC.

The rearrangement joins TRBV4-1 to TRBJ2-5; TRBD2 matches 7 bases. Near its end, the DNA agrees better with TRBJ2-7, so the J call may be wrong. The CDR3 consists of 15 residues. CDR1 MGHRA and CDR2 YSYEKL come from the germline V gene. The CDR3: CASSQAAGETYEQYF. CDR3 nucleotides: TGCGCCAGCAGCCAAGCGGCGGGAGAGACCTACGAGCAGTACTTC.

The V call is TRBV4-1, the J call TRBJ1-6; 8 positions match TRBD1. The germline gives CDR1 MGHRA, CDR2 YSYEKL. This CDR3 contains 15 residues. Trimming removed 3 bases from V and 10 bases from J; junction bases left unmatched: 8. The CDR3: CASSQGQATSSPLHF. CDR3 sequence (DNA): TGCGCCAGCAGCCAGGGACAGGCCACAAGCTCACCCCTCCACTTT.

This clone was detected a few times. The CDR3, as DNA: TGCGCCAGCAGCCAACGACAGGGGCAGGACGAGCAGTACTTC. Its translation: CASSQRQGQDEQYF. The V and J genes are TRBV4-3 and TRBJ2-7, with 8 bases aligning to TRBD1. The CDR3 sequence is 14 residues long. CDR1 is LGHNA, CDR2 YSLEER, per germline. V shed 2 bases, J shed 5 bases, and the junction held 5 bases outside the gene matches.

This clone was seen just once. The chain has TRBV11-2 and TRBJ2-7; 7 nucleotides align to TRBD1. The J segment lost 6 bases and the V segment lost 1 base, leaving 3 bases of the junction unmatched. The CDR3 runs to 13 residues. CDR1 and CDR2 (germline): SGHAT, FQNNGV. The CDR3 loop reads CASSLGQGGEQYF. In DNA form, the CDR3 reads TGTGCCAGCAGCTTAGGACAGGGTGGCGAGCAGTACTTC. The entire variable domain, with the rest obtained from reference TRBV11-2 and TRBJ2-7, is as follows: EAGVAQSPRYKIIEKRQSVAFWCNPISGHATLYWYQQILGQGPKLLIQFQNNGVVDDSQLPKDRFSAERLKGVDSTLKIQPAKLEDSAVYLCASSLGQGGEQYFGPGTRLTVT.

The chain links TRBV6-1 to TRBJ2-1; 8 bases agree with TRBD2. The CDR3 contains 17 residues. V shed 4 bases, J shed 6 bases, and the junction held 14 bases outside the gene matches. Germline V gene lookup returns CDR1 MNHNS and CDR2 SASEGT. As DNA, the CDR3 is TGTGCCAGCAGTGTCCAACCGGGGGGGGCAGGTGGCAATGAGCAGTTCTTC. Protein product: CASSVQPGGAGGNEQFF.

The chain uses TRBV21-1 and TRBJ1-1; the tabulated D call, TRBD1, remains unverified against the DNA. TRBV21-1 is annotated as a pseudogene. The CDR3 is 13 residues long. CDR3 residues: CASSLGDRGEAFF. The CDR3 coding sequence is TGTGCCAGCTCATTGGGAGACAGGGGAGAAGCTTTCTTT.

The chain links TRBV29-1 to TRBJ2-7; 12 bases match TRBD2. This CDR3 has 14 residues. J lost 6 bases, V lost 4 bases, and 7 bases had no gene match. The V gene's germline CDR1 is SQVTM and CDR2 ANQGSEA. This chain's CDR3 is CSVAETSGSSEQYF. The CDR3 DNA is TGCAGCGTTGCCGAGACTAGCGGGAGCTCCGAGCAGTACTTC.

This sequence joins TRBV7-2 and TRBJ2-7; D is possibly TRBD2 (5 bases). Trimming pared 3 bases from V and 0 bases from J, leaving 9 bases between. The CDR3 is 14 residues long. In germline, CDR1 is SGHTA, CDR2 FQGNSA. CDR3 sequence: CASSLGVNSYEQYF. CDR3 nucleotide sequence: TGTGCCAGCAGCTTGGGAGTGAACTCCTACGAGCAGTACTTC.